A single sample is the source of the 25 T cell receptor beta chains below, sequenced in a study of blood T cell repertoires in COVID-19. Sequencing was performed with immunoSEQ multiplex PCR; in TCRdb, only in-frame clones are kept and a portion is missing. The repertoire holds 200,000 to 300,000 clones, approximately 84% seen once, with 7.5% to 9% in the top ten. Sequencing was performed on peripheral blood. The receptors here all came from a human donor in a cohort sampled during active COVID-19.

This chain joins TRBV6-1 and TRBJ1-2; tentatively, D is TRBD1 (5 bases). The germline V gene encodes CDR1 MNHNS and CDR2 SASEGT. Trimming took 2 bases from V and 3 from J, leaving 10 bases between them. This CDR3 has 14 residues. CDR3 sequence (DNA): TGTGCCAGCAGTGAATCGGGGGGATACTATGGCTACACCTTC. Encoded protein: CASSESGGYYGYTF.

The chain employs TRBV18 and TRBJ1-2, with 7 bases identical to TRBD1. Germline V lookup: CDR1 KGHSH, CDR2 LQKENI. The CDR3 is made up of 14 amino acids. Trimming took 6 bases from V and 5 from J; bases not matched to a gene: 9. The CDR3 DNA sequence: TGTGCCAGCTCTAGACAGGGTGAGAAGTATGGCTACACCTTC. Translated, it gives CASSRQGEKYGYTF.

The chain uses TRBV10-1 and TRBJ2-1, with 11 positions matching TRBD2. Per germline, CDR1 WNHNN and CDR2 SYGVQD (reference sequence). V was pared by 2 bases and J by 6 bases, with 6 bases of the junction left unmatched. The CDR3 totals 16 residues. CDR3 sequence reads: CASSEPPGTSGNEQFF. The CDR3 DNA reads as TGCGCCAGCAGTGAGCCTCCGGGGACTAGCGGCAATGAGCAGTTCTTC.

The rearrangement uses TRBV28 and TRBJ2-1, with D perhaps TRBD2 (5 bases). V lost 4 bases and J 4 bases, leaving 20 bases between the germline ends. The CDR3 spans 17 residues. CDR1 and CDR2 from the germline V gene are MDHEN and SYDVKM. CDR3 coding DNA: TGTGCCAGCAGTTCGTCCTTCGGGGAGCACTGGTACAATGAGCAGTTCTTC. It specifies CASSSSFGEHWYNEQFF.

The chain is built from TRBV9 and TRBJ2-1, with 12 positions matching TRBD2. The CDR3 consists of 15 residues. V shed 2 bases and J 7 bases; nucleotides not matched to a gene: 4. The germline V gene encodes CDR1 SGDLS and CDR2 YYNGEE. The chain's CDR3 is CASSVLAGGRNEQFF. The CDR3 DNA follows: TGTGCCAGCAGCGTTCTAGCGGGAGGGAGGAATGAGCAGTTCTTC. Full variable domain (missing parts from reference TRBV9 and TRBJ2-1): DSGVTQTPKHLITATGQRVTLRCSPRSGDLSVYWYQQSLDQGLQFLIQYYNGEERAKGNILERFSAQQFPDLHSELNLSSLELGDSALYFCASSVLAGGRNEQFFGPGTRLTVL.

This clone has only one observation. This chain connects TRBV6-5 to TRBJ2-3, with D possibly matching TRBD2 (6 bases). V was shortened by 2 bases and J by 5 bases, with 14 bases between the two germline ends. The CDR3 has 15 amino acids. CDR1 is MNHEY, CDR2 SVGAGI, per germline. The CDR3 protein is CASSYTLQAGDTQYF. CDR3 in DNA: TGTGCCAGCAGTTACACCTTGCAAGCGGGAGATACGCAGTATTTT.

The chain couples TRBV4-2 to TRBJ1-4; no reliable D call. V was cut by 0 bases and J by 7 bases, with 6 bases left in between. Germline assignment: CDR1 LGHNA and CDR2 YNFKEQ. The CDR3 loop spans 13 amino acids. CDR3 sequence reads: CASSQDNGEKLFF. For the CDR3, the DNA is TGTGCCAGCAGCCAAGATAACGGTGAAAAACTGTTTTTT.

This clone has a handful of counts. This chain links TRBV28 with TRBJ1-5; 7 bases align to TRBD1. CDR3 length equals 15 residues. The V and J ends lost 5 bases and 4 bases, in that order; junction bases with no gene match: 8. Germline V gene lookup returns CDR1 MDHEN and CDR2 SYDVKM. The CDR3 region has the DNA TGTGCCAGCAGTGCCTACAGGGGAGGAAATCAGCCCCAGCATTTT. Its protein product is CASSAYRGGNQPQHF.

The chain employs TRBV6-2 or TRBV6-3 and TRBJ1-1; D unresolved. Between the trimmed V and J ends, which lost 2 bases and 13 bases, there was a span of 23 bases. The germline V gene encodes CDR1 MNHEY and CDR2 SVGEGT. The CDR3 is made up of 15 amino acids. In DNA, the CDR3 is TGTGCCAGCAGTTACCCCTTGGAGTCACGCCAGCGGAATTTCTTT. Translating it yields CASSYPLESRQRNFF.

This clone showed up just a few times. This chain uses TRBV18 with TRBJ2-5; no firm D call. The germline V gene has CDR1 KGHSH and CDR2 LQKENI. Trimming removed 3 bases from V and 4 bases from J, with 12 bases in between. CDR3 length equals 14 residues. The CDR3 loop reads CASSPVPVVETQYF. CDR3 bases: TGTGCCAGCTCACCGGTCCCAGTTGTAGAGACCCAGTACTTC.

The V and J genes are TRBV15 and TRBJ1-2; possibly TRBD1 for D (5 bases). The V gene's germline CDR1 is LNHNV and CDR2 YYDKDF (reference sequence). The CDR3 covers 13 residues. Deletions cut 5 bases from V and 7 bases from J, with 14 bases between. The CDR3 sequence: CATSSQGHTGYTF. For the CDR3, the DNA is TGTGCCACCAGCTCTCAGGGTCACACTGGCTACACCTTC.

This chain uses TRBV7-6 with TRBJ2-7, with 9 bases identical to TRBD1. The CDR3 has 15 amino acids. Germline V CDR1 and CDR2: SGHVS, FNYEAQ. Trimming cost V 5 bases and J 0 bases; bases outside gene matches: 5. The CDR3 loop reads CASSLGQGPSYEQYF. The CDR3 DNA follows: TGTGCCAGCAGCCTAGGACAGGGGCCCTCCTACGAGCAGTACTTC.

The CDR3 is CASSLGQRDGYTF. The CDR3 DNA reads TGTGCCAGCTCACTGGGACAGAGGGATGGCTACACCTTC. The rearrangement links TRBV18 to TRBJ1-2, with 7 positions matching TRBD1. The length of the CDR3 is 13 residues. Germline CDR1 reads KGHSH; CDR2 reads LQKENI. The ends lost 4 bases at V and 6 bases at J; junction bases unmatched: 5.

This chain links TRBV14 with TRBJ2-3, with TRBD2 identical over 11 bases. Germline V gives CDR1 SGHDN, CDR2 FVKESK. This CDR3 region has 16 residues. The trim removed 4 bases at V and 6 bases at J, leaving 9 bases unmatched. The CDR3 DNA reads TGTGCCAGCAGCCCCCAGACTAGCGGGATTGGGGATACGCAGTATTTT. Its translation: CASSPQTSGIGDTQYF. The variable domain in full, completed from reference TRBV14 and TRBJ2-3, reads EAGVTQFPSHSVIEKGQTVTLRCDPISGHDNLYWYRRVMGKEIKFLLHFVKESKQDESGMPNNRFLAERTGGTYSTLKVQPAELEDSGVYFCASSPQTSGIGDTQYFGPGTRLTVL.

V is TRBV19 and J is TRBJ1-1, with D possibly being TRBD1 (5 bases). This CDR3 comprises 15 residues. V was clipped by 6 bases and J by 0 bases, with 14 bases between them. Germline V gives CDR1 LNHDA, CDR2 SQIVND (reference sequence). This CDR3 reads CASRWDSLMNTEAFF. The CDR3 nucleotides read TGTGCCAGTAGGTGGGACTCCCTCATGAACACTGAAGCTTTCTTT.

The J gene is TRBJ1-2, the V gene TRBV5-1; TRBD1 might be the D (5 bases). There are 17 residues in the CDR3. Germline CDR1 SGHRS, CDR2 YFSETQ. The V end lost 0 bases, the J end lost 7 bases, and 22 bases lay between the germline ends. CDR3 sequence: CASSLEPGGSPISGYTF. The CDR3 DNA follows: TGCGCCAGCAGCTTGGAACCTGGGGGGTCCCCCATCAGTGGCTACACCTTC.

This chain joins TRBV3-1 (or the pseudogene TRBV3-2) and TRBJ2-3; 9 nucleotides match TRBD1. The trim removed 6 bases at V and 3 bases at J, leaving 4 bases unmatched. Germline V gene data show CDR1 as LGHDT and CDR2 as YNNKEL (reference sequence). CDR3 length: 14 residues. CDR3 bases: TGTGCCAGCAGGGGACAGGGTAAAACAGATACGCAGTATTTT. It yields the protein CASRGQGKTDTQYF.

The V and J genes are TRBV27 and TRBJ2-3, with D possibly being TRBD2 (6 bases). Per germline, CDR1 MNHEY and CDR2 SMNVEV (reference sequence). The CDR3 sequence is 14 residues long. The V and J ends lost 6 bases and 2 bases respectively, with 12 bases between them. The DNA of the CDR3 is TGTGCCAGCAGAACGGGGGTAGCCACAGATACGCAGTATTTT. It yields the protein CASRTGVATDTQYF.

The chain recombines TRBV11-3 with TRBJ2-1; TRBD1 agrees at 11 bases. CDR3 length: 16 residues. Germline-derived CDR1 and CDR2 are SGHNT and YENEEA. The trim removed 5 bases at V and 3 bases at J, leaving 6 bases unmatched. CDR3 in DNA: TGTGCCAGCAGCCCTAGGGGGACAGGGGGCTACAATGAGCAGTTCTTC. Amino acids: CASSPRGTGGYNEQFF. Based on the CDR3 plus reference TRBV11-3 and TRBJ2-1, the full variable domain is EAGVVQSPRYKIIEKKQPVAFWCNPISGHNTLYWYLQNLGQGPELLIRYENEEAVDDSQLPKDRFSAERLKGVDSTLKIQPAELGDSAVYLCASSPRGTGGYNEQFFGPGTRLTVL.

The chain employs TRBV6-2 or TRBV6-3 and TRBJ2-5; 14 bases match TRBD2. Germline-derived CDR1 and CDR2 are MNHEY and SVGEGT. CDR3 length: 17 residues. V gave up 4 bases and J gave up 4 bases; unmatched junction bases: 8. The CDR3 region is CASSFWTSGRRGETQYF. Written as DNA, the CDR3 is TGTGCCAGCAGTTTCTGGACTAGCGGGAGGCGAGGAGAGACCCAGTACTTC.

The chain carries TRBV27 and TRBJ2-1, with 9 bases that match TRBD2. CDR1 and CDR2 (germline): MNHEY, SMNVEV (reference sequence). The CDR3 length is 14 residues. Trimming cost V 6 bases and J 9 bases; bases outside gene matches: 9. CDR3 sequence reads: CASRLAGAKGEQFF. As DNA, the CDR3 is TGTGCCAGCAGATTAGCGGGAGCTAAAGGTGAGCAGTTCTTC.

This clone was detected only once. The CDR3: CASSFLTRQETQYF. CDR3 sequence (DNA): TGTGCCAGCAGCTTCCTGACTCGACAAGAGACCCAGTACTTC. This chain uses TRBV5-6 with TRBJ2-5; D call uncertain. CDR3 length: 14 amino acids. Germline CDR1 is SGHDT and CDR2 is YYEEEE. The V and J ends lost 2 bases and 2 bases respectively, with 10 bases between them.

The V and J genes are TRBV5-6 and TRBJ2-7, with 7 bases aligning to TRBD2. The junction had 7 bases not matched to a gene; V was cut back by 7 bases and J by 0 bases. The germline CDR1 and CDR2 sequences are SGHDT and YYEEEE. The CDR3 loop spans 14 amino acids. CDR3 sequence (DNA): TGTGCCAGCGGCGGGACTATCAACTCCTACGAGCAGTACTTC. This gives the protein CASGGTINSYEQYF. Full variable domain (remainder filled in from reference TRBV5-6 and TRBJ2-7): DAGVTQSPTHLIKTRGQQVTLRCSPKSGHDTVSWYQQALGQGPQFIFQYYEEEERQRGNFPDRFSGHQFPNYSSELNVNALLLGDSALYLCASGGTINSYEQYFGPGTRLTVT.

CDR3 DNA sequence: TGTGCCAGCAGTGAATTGGCGGGACAGCAGTTCTTC. Translating gives CASSELAGQQFF. This sequence joins TRBV6-1 and TRBJ2-1, with TRBD2 as a possible D gene (6 bases). The germline gives CDR1 MNHNS, CDR2 SASEGT. The V and J ends lost 2 bases and 11 bases respectively, with 10 bases between them. CDR3 length: 12 amino acids.

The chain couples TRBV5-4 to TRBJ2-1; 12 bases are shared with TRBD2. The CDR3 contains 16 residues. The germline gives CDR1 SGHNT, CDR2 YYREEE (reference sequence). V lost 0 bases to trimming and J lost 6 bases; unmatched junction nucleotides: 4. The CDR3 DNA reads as TGTGCCAGCAGCTTGGGGCTAGCGGGAGGGACCAATGAGCAGTTCTTC. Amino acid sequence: CASSLGLAGGTNEQFF.